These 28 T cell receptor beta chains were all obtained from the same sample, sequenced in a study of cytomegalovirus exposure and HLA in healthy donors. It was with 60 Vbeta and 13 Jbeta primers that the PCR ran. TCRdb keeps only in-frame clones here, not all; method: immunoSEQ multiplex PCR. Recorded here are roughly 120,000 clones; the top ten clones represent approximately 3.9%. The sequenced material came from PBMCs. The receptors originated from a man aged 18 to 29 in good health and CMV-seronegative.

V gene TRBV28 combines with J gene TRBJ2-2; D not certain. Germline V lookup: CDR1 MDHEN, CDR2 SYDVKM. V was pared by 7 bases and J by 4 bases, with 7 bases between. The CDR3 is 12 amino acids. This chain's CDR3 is CASISVTGELFF. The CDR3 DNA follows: TGTGCCAGCATTAGTGTCACCGGGGAGCTGTTTTTT.

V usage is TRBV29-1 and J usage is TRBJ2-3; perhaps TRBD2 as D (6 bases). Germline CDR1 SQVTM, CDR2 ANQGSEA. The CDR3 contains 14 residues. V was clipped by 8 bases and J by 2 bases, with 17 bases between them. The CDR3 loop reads CSHTRDFLTDTQYF. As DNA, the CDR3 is TGCAGCCATACTAGGGACTTTCTCACAGATACGCAGTATTTT.

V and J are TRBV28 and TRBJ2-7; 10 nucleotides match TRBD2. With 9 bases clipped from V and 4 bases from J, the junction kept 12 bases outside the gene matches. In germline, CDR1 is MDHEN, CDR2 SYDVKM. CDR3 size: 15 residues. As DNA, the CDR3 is TGTGCCAGTTTCACTAGGACTAGCGGAGGGTACGAGCAGTACTTC. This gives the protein CASFTRTSGGYEQYF.

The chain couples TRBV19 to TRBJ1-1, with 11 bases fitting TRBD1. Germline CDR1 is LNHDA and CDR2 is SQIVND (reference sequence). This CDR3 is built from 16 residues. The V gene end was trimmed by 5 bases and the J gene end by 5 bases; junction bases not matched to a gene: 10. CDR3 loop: CASSPRTGGAGTEAFF. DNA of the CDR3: TGTGCCAGTAGTCCCCGGACAGGGGGCGCAGGAACTGAAGCTTTCTTT. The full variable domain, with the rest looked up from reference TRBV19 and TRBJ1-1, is DGGITQSPKYLFRKEGQNVTLSCEQNLNHDAMYWYRQDPGQGLRLIYYSQIVNDFQKGDIAEGYSVSREKKESFPLTVTSAQKNPTAFYLCASSPRTGGAGTEAFFGQGTRLTVV.

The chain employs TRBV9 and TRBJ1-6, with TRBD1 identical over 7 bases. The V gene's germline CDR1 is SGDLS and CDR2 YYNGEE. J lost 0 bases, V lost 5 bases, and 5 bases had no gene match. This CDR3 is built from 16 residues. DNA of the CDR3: TGTGCCAGCAGACCGGGACAGAGCTCCTATAATTCACCCCTCCACTTT. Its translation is CASRPGQSSYNSPLHF.

CDR3 in amino acids: CAISYRDQETQYF. CDR3 nucleotides: TGTGCCATCAGCTACAGAGACCAAGAGACCCAGTACTTC. J is TRBJ2-5 and V is TRBV10-3; D remains ambiguous. CDR1 ENHRY and CDR2 SYGVKD come from the germline V gene. The CDR3 sequence is 13 residues long. V lost 6 bases and J 0 bases, leaving 8 bases between the germline ends.

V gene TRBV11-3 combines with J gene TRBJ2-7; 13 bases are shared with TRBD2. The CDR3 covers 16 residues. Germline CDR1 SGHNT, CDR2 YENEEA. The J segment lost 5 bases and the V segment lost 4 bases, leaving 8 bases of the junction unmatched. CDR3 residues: CASSYAGTSGAHEQYF. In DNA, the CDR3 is TGTGCCAGCAGCTATGCGGGGACTAGCGGGGCCCACGAGCAGTACTTC. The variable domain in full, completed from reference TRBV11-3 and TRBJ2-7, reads EAGVVQSPRYKIIEKKQPVAFWCNPISGHNTLYWYLQNLGQGPELLIRYENEEAVDDSQLPKDRFSAERLKGVDSTLKIQPAELGDSAVYLCASSYAGTSGAHEQYFGPGTRLTVT.

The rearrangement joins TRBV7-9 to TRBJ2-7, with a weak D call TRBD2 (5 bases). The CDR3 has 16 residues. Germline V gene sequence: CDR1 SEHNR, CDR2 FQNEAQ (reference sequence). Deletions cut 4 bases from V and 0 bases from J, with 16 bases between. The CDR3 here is CASSSNRDLSSYEQYF. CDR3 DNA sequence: TGTGCCAGCAGCTCTAACCGGGATTTAAGCTCCTACGAGCAGTACTTC.

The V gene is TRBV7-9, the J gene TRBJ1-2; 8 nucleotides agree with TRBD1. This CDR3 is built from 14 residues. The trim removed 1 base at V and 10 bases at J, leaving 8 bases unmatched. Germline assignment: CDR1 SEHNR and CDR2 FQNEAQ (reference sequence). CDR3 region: CASSLGGQGVTYTF. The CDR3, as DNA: TGTGCCAGCAGCTTAGGTGGACAGGGAGTAACCTACACCTTC.

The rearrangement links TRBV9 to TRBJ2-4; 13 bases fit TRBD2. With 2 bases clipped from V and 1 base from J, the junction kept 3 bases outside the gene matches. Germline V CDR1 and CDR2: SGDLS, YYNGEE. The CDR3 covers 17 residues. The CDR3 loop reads CASSVTSGGVAKNIQYF. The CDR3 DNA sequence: TGTGCCAGCAGCGTCACTAGCGGGGGGGTGGCCAAAAACATTCAGTACTTC.

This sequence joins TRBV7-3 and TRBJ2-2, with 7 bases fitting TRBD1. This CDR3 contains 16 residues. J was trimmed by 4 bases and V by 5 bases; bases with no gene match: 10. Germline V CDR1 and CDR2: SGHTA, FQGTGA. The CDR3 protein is CASSLSTGISTGELFF. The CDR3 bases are TGTGCCAGCAGCCTTTCGACAGGGATTTCCACCGGGGAGCTGTTTTTT.

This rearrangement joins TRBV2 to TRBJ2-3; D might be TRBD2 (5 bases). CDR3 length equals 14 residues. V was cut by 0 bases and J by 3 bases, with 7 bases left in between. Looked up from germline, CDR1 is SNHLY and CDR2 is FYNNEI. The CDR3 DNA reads TGTGCCAGCAGTGAAGCGGGAGTGACAGATACGCAGTATTTT. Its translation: CASSEAGVTDTQYF. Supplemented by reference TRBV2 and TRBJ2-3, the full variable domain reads EPEVTQTPSHQVTQMGQEVILRCVPISNHLYFYWYRQILGQKVEFLVSFYNNEISEKSEIFDDQFSVERPDGSNFTLKIRSTKLEDSAMYFCASSEAGVTDTQYFGPGTRLTVL.

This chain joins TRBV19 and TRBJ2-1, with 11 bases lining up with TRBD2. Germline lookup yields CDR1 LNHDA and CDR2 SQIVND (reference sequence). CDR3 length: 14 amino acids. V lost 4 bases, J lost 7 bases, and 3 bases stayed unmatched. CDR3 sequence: CASSTLAGVNEQFF. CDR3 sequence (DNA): TGTGCCAGTAGTACACTAGCGGGAGTGAATGAGCAGTTCTTC.

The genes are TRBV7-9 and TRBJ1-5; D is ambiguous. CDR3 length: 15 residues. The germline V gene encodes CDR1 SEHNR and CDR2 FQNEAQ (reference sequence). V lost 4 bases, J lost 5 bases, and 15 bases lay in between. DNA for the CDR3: TGTGCCAGCAGCTCCGACGACGCGAGGGATCAGCCCCAGCATTTT. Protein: CASSSDDARDQPQHF. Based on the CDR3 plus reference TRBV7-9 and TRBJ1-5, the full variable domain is DTGVSQNPRHKITKRGQNVTFRCDPISEHNRLYWYRQTLGQGPEFLTYFQNEAQLEKSRLLSDRFSAERPKGSFSTLEIQRTEQGDSAMYLCASSSDDARDQPQHFGDGTRLSIL.

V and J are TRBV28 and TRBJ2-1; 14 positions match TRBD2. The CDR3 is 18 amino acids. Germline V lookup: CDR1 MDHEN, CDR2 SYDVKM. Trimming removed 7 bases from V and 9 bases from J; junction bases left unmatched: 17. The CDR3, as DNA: TGTGCCAGCACCCCCGGCACGACTAGCGGGAGGGCCAGGTTTGAGCAGTTCTTC. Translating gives CASTPGTTSGRARFEQFF.

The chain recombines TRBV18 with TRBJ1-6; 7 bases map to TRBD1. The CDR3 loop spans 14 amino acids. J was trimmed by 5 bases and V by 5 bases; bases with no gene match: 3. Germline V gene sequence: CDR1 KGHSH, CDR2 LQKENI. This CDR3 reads CASSTGTDNSPLHF. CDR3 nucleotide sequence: TGTGCCAGCTCAACCGGGACAGATAATTCACCCCTCCACTTT. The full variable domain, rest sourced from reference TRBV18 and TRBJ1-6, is NAGVMQNPRHLVRRRGQEARLRCSPMKGHSHVYWYRQLPEEGLKFMVYLQKENIIDESGMPKERFSAEFPKEGPSILRIQQVVRGDSAAYFCASSTGTDNSPLHFGNGTRLTVT.

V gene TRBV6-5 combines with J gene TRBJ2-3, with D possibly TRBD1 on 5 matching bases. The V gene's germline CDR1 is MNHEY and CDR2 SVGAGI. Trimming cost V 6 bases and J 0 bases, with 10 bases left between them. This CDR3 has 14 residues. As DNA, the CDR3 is TGTGCCAGCAGGACGACAGCTAGCACAGATACGCAGTATTTT. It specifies CASRTTASTDTQYF.

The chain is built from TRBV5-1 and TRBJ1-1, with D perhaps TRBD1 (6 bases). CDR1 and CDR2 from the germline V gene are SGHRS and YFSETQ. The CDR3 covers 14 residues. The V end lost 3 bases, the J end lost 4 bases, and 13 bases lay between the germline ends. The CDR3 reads CASSWNGGLTEAFF. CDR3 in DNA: TGCGCCAGCAGCTGGAACGGGGGGCTCACTGAAGCTTTCTTT.

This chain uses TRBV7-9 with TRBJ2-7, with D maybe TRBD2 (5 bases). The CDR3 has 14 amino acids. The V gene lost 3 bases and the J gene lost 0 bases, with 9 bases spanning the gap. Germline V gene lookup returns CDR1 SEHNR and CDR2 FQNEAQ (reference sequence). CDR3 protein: CASSLNGGSYEQYF. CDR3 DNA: TGTGCCAGCAGCTTGAACGGAGGCTCCTACGAGCAGTACTTC. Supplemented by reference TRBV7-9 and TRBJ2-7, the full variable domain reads DTGVSQNPRHKITKRGQNVTFRCDPISEHNRLYWYRQTLGQGPEFLTYFQNEAQLEKSRLLSDRFSAERPKGSFSTLEIQRTEQGDSAMYLCASSLNGGSYEQYFGPGTRLTVT.

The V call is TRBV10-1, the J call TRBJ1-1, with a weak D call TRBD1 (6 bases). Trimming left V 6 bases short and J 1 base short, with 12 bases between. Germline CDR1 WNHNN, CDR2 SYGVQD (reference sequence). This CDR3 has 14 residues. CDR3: CASRNRDRNTEAFF. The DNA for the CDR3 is TGCGCCAGCAGAAACAGGGATCGGAACACTGAAGCTTTCTTT.

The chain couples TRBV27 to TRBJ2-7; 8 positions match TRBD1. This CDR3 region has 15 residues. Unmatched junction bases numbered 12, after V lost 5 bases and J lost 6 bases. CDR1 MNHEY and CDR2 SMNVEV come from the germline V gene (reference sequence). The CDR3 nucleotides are TGTGCCAGCAGTCCCCTGGACAGGGAAAGTAGCGAGCAGTACTTC. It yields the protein CASSPLDRESSEQYF.

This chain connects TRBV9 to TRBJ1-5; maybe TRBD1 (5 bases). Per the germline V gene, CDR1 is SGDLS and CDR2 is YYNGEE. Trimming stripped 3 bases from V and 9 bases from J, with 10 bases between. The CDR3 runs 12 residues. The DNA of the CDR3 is TGTGCCAGCAGCGACGGGGGGGGGCCCCAGCATTTT. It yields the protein CASSDGGGPQHF. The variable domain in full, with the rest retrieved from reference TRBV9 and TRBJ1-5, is DSGVTQTPKHLITATGQRVTLRCSPRSGDLSVYWYQQSLDQGLQFLIQYYNGEERAKGNILERFSAQQFPDLHSELNLSSLELGDSALYFCASSDGGGPQHFGDGTRLSIL.

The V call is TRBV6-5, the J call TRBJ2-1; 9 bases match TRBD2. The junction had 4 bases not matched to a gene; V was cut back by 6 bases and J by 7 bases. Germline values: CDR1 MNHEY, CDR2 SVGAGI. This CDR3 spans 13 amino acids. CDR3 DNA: TGTGCCAGCAGGAATAGCGGGAGAAATGAGCAGTTCTTC. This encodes CASRNSGRNEQFF.

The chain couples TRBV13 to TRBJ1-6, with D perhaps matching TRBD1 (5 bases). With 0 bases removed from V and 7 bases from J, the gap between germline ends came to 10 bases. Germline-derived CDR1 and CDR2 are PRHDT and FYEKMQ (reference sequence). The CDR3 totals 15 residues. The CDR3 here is CASSLGRGRNSPLHF. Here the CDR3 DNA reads TGTGCCAGCAGCTTAGGGCGGGGGAGGAATTCACCCCTCCACTTT.

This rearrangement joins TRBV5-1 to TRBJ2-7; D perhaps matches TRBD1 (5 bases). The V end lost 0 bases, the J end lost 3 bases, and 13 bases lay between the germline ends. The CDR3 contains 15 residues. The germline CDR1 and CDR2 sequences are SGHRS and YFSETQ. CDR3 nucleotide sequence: TGCGCCAGCAGCTTGGGGGGAAGGGGCTACTACGAGCAGTACTTC. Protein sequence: CASSLGGRGYYEQYF.

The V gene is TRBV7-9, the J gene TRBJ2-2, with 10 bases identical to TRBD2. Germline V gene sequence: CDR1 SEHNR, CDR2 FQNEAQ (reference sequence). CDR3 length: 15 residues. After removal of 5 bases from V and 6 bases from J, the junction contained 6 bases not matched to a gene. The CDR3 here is CASSRAGGRAGELFF. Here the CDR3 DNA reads TGTGCCAGCAGCCGAGCGGGAGGGAGGGCCGGGGAGCTGTTTTTT.

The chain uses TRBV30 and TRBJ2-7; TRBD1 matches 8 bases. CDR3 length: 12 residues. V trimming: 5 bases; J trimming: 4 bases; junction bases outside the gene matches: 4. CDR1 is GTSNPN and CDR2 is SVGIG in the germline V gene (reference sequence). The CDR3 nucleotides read TGTGCCTGGGGGACAGGCCAATACGAGCAGTACTTC. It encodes CAWGTGQYEQYF. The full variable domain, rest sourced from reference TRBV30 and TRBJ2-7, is SQTIHQWPATLVQPVGSPLSLECTVEGTSNPNLYWYRQAAGRGLQLLFYSVGIGQISSEVPQNLSASRPQDRQFILSSKKLLLSDSGFYLCAWGTGQYEQYFGPGTRLTVT.

CDR3 sequence reads: CASSEAHRVGEKLFF. DNA of the CDR3: TGTGCCAGCAGTGAAGCCCACAGGGTTGGGGAAAAACTGTTTTTT. The chain couples TRBV6-1 to TRBJ1-4; TRBD1 might be the D (6 bases). The V and J ends lost 0 bases and 8 bases respectively, with 13 bases between them. The CDR3 covers 15 residues. Germline V gives CDR1 MNHNS, CDR2 SASEGT.